This T cell receptor (beta chain) came from a study of human T cells and chemical hapten exposure (dated by TCRdb to 2020 to 2022). For the study in its entirety: For sensitization, 2% DPC in acetone was applied to a 2 cm by 2 cm area of upper inner arm skin. Weekly therapeutic DPC doses were additionally applied to the scalp of patients throughout the roughly 26-week study period. The mostly female patient cohort included alopecia areata with under or over 50% scalp involvement, alopecia totalis and alopecia universalis. For TCR sequencing, blood came from 25 to 30 alopecia patients at anywhere from one to four time points (pre-sensitization, 2, 6 and 24 weeks). Blood samples were taken from patients before sensitization (week 0) and then at 2, 6 and about 24 weeks after DPC sensitization. Patch testing was performed on the upper back with Finn chambers containing 0.01% DPC, and the patch tests were scored after 6 days according to International Contact Dermatitis Research Group standards. The libraries were sequenced as a pool, and the TCR yield per sample differed mostly because of small variations in library volumes within the pool. This study followed changes in the peripheral blood TCR repertoire in vivo during primary and secondary sensitization of alopecia patients to the hapten diphenylcyclopropenone (DPC). Summary of the overall study and its limitations: Compared with pre-sensitization or healthy control sets, expanded TCRs formed significantly more large CDR3 similarity clusters, which is consistent with antigen-driven responses. Patch test score correlated positively with the number of PT1 expanded TCRs, reaching significance at thresholds 8, 16 and 32 but not at 4. After repeated subsampling, changes were observed in the strength of the expansion versus patch-test correlation and in the threshold at which the correlation became significant. The number of TCRs above 1 in 1000 frequency did not change with DPC sensitization; there was no evidence of global repertoire structure alterations. Because every patient had alopecia, a presumed autoimmune disease, the patients' immune response might differ from that of healthy individuals.

The sample holds many counts of this clonotype. Its antigen has not been determined. No much larger clonotype is one base removed from it; base qualities were not supplied. V sheds 3 bases and J sheds 5 bases, leaving 12 bases between their ends. CDR1 and CDR2, per the germline V gene (reference sequence), are LGHDT and YNNKEL. Its CDR3 holds 14 amino acids, cysteine through phenylalanine. Only the CDR3 portion is preserved as DNA: 42 bases, with reading frame beginning at the first base. The time point label on this specimen signifies: patch test 1, 2 weeks after DPC sensitization. This specimen's treatment or condition label, per the study, means: therapeutic diphenylcyclopropenone sensitization with weekly scalp DPC. At each patch-test visit, blood was drawn before the patch test was applied. Patients were considered eligible if aged 18 to 70, diagnosed with alopecia and deemed suitable for DPC therapy, and patients were excluded if pregnant. Total RNA was extracted from unfractionated whole blood that had been collected in Tempus Blood RNA tubes.

The library came from RACE. The instrument was a NextSeq 500. During library preparation, unique molecular identifiers were attached to individual cDNA molecules so that TCRs could be counted quantitatively and reproducibly. Both TCR alpha and TCR beta chains were sequenced from each blood RNA sample. As for the authors' bioinformatics: The median number of TCRs per sample was 90,000 to 100,000, ranging from roughly 20,000 to 700,000. V, J and CDR3 annotation of the TCR reads was carried out using the Decombinator software suite. Every sample was subsampled to the same number of TCRs (28,000) for the PS versus PT1 abundance plots. TCRs were defined as expanded if absent before sensitization and observed at least eight times at the 2-week time point. TCRdb trimmed the raw reads at Q25, called clones with MiXCR and kept productive beta chains. Rows are unified per CDR3 protein, each entry keeping the most common DNA and genes. In this record, the V and J calls reflect TCRdb's handling and not the investigators' own analysis. Recorded for this sample are about 360,000 distinct CDR3 sequences; 4.8% of them occurred a single time. The ten most abundant clones make up around 2% of the sample.

Recombination joined TRBV3-1 with TRBJ2-3; the D gene may be TRBD1 or TRBD2, since each aligns over 5 bases. The source material was whole blood, sampled in connection with sensitization to the hapten diphenylcyclopropenone (DPC). The origin of this receptor is a woman aged 50 to 65 with alopecia areata. Some clones in this sample may be carry-over from other donors' samples. Here is the DNA: TGTGCCAGCAGCCATGGGGGAAGAGGAGATACGCAGTATTTT. Translated, this is CASSHGGRGDTQYF.